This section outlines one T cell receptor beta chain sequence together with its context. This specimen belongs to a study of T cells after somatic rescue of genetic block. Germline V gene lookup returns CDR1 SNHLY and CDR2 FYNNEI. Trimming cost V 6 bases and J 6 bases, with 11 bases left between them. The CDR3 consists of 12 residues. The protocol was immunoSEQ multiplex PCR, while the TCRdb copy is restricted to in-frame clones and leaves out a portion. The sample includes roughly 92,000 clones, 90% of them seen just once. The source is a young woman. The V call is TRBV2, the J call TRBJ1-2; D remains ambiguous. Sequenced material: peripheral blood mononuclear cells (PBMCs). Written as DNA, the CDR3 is TGTGCCAGCAGGCCCGCGGGGAATGGCTACACCTTC. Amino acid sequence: CASRPAGNGYTF.